This T cell receptor (beta chain) was sequenced for a study of regulatory T cells. Study-wide points: In CD3G-deficient patients, conventional CD4+ T cells were enriched for hydrophobic CDR3 residues at positions 6 and 7.

The primer mix had 52 TRBV and 13 TRBJ primers. The protocol was immunoSEQ multiplex PCR, while the TCRdb copy is restricted to in-frame clones and leaves out a portion. Of 30,000 to 40,000 clones in the sample, around nine tenths were seen once. Trimming shortened V by 4 bases and J by 0 bases, and 7 bases separated the two germline ends. CDR3 length: 14 amino acids. CDR1 MNHNY and CDR2 SVGAGI come from the germline V gene (reference sequence). Sorting split CD4+ cells into CD25-high CD127-low Tregs and CD25-low CD127-high conventional T cells. Note on this clone: Antigen unknown. Other DNA variants within this sample encode the same CDR3.

Material: conventional CD4+ T cells sorted from blood. The sequence was obtained from a person under 30 with CD3G deficiency. The chain uses TRBV6-6 and TRBJ1-3; D perhaps matches TRBD1 (5 bases). CDR3 in amino acids: CASSFTGSGNTIYF. DNA for the CDR3: TGTGCCAGCAGTTTCACAGGCTCTGGAAACACCATATATTTT.